This passage covers 15 T cell receptor beta chains from one sample sequenced in a study of beta chain features in type 1 diabetes. Antigen specificity for these receptors is unknown. Expressed TCRB transcripts were sequenced after all isolated RNA was converted to cDNA. Generated by immunoSEQ multiplex PCR, the TCRdb table keeps only in-frame clones and is missing some. Of some 200,000 clones in the sample, roughly 17% were seen once. Study conclusions and caveats: Across all four CD4+ subsets, people with type 1 diabetes showed modestly shorter TCRB CDR3s.

The sequenced sample was naive CD4+ T cells from blood. These receptors all come from a man aged 25-45 years with type 1 diabetes.

The chain combines TRBV2 with TRBJ2-5; D may be TRBD2 (5 bases). With 4 bases removed from V and 2 bases from J, the gap between germline ends came to 11 bases. The length of the CDR3 is 14 residues. Looked up from germline, CDR1 is SNHLY and CDR2 is FYNNEI. The CDR3 coding sequence is TGTGCCAGCAGTGGTAGTAGCGTTCAAGAGACCCAGTACTTC. Encoded protein: CASSGSSVQETQYF.

The chain employs TRBV28 and TRBJ2-7, with a tentative D call TRBD2 (5 bases). The length of the CDR3 is 13 residues. V was cut by 6 bases and J by 4 bases, with 13 bases left in between. From germline, CDR1 is MDHEN and CDR2 SYDVKM. In nucleotides, the CDR3 is TGTGCCAGCAGCCGGGGAGCCAGTTACGAGCAGTACTTC. Amino acids: CASSRGASYEQYF.

The chain recombines TRBV5-1 with TRBJ2-1; TRBD1 is a possible D gene (5 bases). The germline V gene has CDR1 SGHRS and CDR2 YFSETQ. The V end lost 0 bases, the J end lost 1 base, and 8 bases lay between the germline ends. The CDR3 is made up of 15 amino acids. The CDR3 DNA follows: TGCGCCAGCAGCTTGGGACAGAATTCCTACAATGAGCAGTTCTTC. Protein: CASSLGQNSYNEQFF.

The chain couples TRBV29-1 to TRBJ2-7; D unresolved. This CDR3 is built from 12 residues. Trimming removed 4 bases from V and 6 bases from J, with 13 bases in between. CDR1 and CDR2 from the germline V gene are SQVTM and ANQGSEA. The CDR3 coding sequence is TGCAGCGTTGCGGAAGGGTTCGGCGAGCAGTACTTC. Amino acid sequence: CSVAEGFGEQYF.

This clone appeared a few times. The rearrangement joins TRBV30 to TRBJ2-3; the D gene is possibly TRBD1 (6 bases). The V gene lost 4 bases and the J gene lost 4 bases, with 12 bases spanning the gap. The germline V gene encodes CDR1 GTSNPN and CDR2 SVGIG (reference sequence). The CDR3 is 13 amino acids. CDR3 nucleotide sequence: TGTGCCTGGAACAGGGATCGTCCAGATACGCAGTATTTT. As protein: CAWNRDRPDTQYF.

The gene calls are TRBV7-2 and TRBJ2-7; 11 bases are a match to TRBD2. Germline-derived CDR1 and CDR2 are SGHTA and FQGNSA. This CDR3 spans 15 amino acids. The ends lost 3 bases at V and 4 bases at J; junction bases unmatched: 5. This CDR3 reads CASSFLAGGSYEQYF. DNA of the CDR3: TGTGCCAGCAGCTTTTTAGCGGGAGGGTCTTACGAGCAGTACTTC.

This chain's CDR3 is CASTRLVRTVEAFF. CDR3 coding DNA: TGTGCCAGTACCAGATTGGTCCGGACAGTTGAAGCTTTCTTT. The chain is built from TRBV19 and TRBJ1-1; D may be TRBD1 (6 bases). This CDR3 region has 14 residues. Germline assignment: CDR1 LNHDA and CDR2 SQIVND (reference sequence). V dropped 7 bases and J dropped 7 bases, with 19 bases sitting between them.

This sequence joins TRBV6-1 and TRBJ2-5, with D possibly matching TRBD2 (6 bases). The CDR3 runs 16 residues. The germline gives CDR1 MNHNS, CDR2 SASEGT. V lost 2 bases and J 7 bases, leaving 20 bases between the germline ends. The CDR3 region has the DNA TGTGCCAGCAGTGAATCGATGACGGGAGTGCTAAGGACCCAGTACTTC. Protein: CASSESMTGVLRTQYF.

The V and J genes are TRBV25-1 and TRBJ2-6; D not resolved. The CDR3 totals 12 residues. Between the trimmed V and J ends, which lost 3 bases and 8 bases, there was a span of 5 bases. Germline V lookup: CDR1 MGHDK, CDR2 SYGVNS. CDR3 in DNA: TGTGCCAGCAGTGATCTACCCAACGTCCTGACTTTC. Translation gives CASSDLPNVLTF.

This clone was counted only a few times. This CDR3 reads CAWSLRSTDTQYF. The CDR3 DNA reads as TGTGCCTGGAGTCTGAGGTCCACAGATACGCAGTATTTT. V is TRBV30 and J is TRBJ2-3; D is ambiguous. Germline CDR1 GTSNPN, CDR2 SVGIG (reference sequence). Trimming removed 2 bases at V and 2 bases at J, with 8 bases between. The CDR3 contains 13 residues.

This clone showed up just a few times. The chain links TRBV20-1 to TRBJ1-2; D gene uncertain. V lost 6 bases and J 5 bases, leaving 10 bases between the germline ends. Per the germline V gene, CDR1 is DFQATT and CDR2 is SNEGSKA (reference sequence). The CDR3 contains 11 residues. CDR3 region: CSAAIGYGYTF. The CDR3 DNA reads as TGCAGTGCCGCTATTGGATATGGCTACACCTTC.

The chain employs TRBV5-1 and TRBJ2-7; D is ambiguous. V was pared by 3 bases and J by 5 bases, with 15 bases between. Germline-derived CDR1 and CDR2 are SGHRS and YFSETQ. This CDR3 is 14 amino acids long. The CDR3 nucleotides read TGCGCCAGCAGCTCCGGAGTGCCATCTCACGAGCAGTACTTC. It translates to CASSSGVPSHEQYF.

V gene TRBV7-9 combines with J gene TRBJ2-5; weak D call: TRBD2 (6 bases). This CDR3 spans 15 amino acids. V was pared by 4 bases and J by 5 bases, with 17 bases between. Germline CDR1 SEHNR, CDR2 FQNEAQ (reference sequence). The CDR3 coding sequence is TGTGCCAGCAGCTGGGGTACCGGGAGTGGTGAGACCCAGTACTTC. This gives the protein CASSWGTGSGETQYF.

This clone has a handful of counts. The chain is built from TRBV18 and TRBJ2-1; 8 nucleotides agree with TRBD2. The CDR3 has 15 amino acids. V lost 3 bases to trimming and J lost 7 bases; unmatched junction nucleotides: 8. The V gene's germline CDR1 is KGHSH and CDR2 LQKENI. The CDR3, as DNA: TGTGCCAGCTCACCGCGTAGCGGGGAATTTAATGAGCAGTTCTTC. Protein sequence: CASSPRSGEFNEQFF.

This clone has just a few counts. V and J are TRBV4-3 and TRBJ2-3; D remains ambiguous. V was clipped by 5 bases and J by 0 bases, with 12 bases between them. The germline V gene has CDR1 LGHNA and CDR2 YSLEER. The CDR3 runs 15 residues. CDR3 in amino acids: CASSFSLSSTDTQYF. The DNA for the CDR3 is TGCGCCAGCAGCTTTAGCCTTTCTAGCACAGATACGCAGTATTTT.